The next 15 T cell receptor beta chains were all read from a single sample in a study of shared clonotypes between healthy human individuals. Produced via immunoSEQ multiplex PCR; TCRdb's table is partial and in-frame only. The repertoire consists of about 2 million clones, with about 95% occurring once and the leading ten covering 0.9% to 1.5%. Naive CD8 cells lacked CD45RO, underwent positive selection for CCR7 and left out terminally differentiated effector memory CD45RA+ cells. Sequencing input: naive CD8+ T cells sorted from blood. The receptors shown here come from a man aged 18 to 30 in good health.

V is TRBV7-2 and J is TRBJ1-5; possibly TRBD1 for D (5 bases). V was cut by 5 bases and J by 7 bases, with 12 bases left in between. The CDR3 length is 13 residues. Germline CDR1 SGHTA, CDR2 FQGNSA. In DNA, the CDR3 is TGTGCCAGCAGCCCGTGGACACAACAGCCCCAGCATTTT. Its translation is CASSPWTQQPQHF.

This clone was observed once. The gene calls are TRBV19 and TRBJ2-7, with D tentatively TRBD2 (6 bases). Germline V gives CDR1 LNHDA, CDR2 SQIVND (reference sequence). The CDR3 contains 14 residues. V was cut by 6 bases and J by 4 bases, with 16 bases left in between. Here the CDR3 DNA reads TGTGCCAGTAGCCCAACGGGAGAGGGGTACGAGCAGTACTTC. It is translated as CASSPTGEGYEQYF. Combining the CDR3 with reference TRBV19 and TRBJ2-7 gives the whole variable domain DGGITQSPKYLFRKEGQNVTLSCEQNLNHDAMYWYRQDPGQGLRLIYYSQIVNDFQKGDIAEGYSVSREKKESFPLTVTSAQKNPTAFYLCASSPTGEGYEQYFGPGTRLTVT.

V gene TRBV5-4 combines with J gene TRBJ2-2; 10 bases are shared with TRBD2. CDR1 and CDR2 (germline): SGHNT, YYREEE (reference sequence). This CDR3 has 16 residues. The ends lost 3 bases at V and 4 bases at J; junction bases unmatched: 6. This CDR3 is CASSSGLAEPTGELFF. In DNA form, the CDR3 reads TGTGCCAGCAGCTCCGGACTAGCGGAGCCCACCGGGGAGCTGTTTTTT.

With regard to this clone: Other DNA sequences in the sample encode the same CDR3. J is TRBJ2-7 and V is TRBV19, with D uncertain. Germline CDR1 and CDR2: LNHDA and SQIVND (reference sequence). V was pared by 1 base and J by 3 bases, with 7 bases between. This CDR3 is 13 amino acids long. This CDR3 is CASSIGSGYEQYF. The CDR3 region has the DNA TGTGCCAGTAGTATAGGGAGTGGCTACGAGCAGTACTTC.

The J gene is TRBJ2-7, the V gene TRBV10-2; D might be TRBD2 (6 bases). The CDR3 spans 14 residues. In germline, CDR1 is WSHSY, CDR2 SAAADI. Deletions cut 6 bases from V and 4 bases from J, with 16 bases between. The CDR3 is CASRLDRDLYEQYF. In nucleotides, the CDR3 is TGCGCCAGCAGATTAGATAGGGACTTATACGAGCAGTACTTC.

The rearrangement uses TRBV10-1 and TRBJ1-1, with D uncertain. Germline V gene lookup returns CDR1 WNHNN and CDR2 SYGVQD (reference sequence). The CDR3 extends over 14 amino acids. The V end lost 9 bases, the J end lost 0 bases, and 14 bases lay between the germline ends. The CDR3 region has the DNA TGCGCCAGTGAGGGTTCGTTTCTGAACACTGAAGCTTTCTTT. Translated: CASEGSFLNTEAFF.

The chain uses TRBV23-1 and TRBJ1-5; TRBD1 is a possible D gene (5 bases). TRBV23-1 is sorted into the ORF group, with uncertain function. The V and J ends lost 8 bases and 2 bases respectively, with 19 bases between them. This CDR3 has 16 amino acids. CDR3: CASRLGGGRGNQPQHF. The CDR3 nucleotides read TGCGCCAGCCGCCTAGGTGGGGGTCGGGGCAATCAGCCCCAGCATTTT.

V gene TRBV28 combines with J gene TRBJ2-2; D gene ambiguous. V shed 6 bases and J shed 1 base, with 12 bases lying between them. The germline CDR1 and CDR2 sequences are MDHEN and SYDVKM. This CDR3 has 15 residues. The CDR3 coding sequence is TGTGCCAGCAGCTGGTGGGCAGGGAACACCGGGGAGCTGTTTTTT. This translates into CASSWWAGNTGELFF. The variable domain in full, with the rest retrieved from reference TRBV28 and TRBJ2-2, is DVKVTQSSRYLVKRTGEKVFLECVQDMDHENMFWYRQDPGLGLRLIYFSYDVKMKEKGDIPEGYSVSREKKERFSLILESASTNQTSMYLCASSWWAGNTGELFFGEGSRLTVL.

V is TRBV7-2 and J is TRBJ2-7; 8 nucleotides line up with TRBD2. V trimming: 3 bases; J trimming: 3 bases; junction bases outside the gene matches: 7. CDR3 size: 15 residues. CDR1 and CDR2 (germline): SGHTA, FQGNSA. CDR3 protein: CASSLYGAGGYEQYF. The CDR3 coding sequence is TGTGCCAGCAGCTTGTACGGGGCGGGGGGCTACGAGCAGTACTTC.

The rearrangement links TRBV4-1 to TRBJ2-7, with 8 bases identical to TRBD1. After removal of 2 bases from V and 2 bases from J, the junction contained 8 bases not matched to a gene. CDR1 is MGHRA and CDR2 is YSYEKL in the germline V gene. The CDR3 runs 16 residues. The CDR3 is CASSQTDRARAYEQYF. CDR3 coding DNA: TGCGCCAGCAGCCAAACGGACAGGGCGAGGGCCTACGAGCAGTACTTC.

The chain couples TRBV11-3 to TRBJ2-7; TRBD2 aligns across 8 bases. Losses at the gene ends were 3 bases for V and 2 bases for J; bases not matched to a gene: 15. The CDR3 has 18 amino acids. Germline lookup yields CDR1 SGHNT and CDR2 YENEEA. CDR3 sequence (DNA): TGTGCCAGCAGCTTCCTCCAATGGAGCGGGAGTTCCGCCTACGAGCAGTACTTC. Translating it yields CASSFLQWSGSSAYEQYF.

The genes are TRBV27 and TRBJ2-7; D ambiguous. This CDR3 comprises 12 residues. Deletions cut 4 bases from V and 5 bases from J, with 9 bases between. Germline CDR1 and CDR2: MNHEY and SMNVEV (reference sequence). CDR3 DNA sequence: TGTGCCAGCAGTTACGCAGGTGACGAGCAGTACTTC. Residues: CASSYAGDEQYF.

The CDR3 protein is CAWSVGTGADTQYF. CDR3 sequence (DNA): TGTGCCTGGAGTGTGGGGACAGGGGCAGATACGCAGTATTTT. This chain uses TRBV30 with TRBJ2-3; 10 bases align to TRBD1. The CDR3 totals 14 residues. V was clipped by 0 bases and J by 4 bases; unmatched bases: 1. Germline V lookup: CDR1 GTSNPN, CDR2 SVGIG (reference sequence). Full variable domain (missing parts from reference TRBV30 and TRBJ2-3): SQTIHQWPATLVQPVGSPLSLECTVEGTSNPNLYWYRQAAGRGLQLLFYSVGIGQISSEVPQNLSASRPQDRQFILSSKKLLLSDSGFYLCAWSVGTGADTQYFGPGTRLTVL.

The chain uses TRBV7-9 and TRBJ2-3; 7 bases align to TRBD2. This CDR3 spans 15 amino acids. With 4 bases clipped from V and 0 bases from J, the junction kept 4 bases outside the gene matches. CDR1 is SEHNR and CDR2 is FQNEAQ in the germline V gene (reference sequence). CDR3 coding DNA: TGTGCCAGCAGCTGGAGCGGGGAAAGCACAGATACGCAGTATTTT. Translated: CASSWSGESTDTQYF.

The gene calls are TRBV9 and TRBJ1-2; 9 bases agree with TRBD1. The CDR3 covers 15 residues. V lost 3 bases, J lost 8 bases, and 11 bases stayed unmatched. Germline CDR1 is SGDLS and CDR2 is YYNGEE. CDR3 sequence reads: CASSATIRTGDGYTF. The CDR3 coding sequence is TGTGCCAGCAGCGCTACCATCCGGACAGGGGACGGCTACACCTTC.